One and the same sample provided the 8 T cell receptor beta chains below, sequenced in a study of cytomegalovirus exposure and HLA in healthy donors (dated by TCRdb to between 2016 and 2019). The receptor library was made with the immunoSEQ multiplex PCR assay. For the multiplex PCR, a mixture combining 60 forward primers for TCR Vbeta segments and 13 reverse primers for TCR Jbeta segments was used. This immuneACCESS table, as held by TCRdb, lists in-frame sequences with V and J called but not all clones. Of the missing ones, under half trace to an unresolved V gene in checked studies; the others have no known cause. Counted in this sample were approximately 150,000 clones; around 79% of them appeared once. The leading ten clones occupy approximately 2.4% of the sample. Specimen: PBMCs. All receptors come from a female donor in good health and CMV-seronegative.

The genes are TRBV5-1 and TRBJ2-3; no clear D gene. This CDR3 has 14 residues. CDR1 SGHRS and CDR2 YFSETQ come from the germline V gene. V was clipped by 3 bases and J by 6 bases, with 14 bases between them. CDR3 sequence: CASSSRSQLDTQYF. CDR3 coding DNA: TGCGCCAGCAGCTCGAGGTCCCAATTGGATACGCAGTATTTT. Full variable domain (outside the CDR3, taken from reference TRBV5-1 and TRBJ2-3): KAGVTQTPRYLIKTRGQQVTLSCSPISGHRSVSWYQQTPGQGLQFLFEYFSETQRNKGNFPGRFSGRQFSNSRSEMNVSTLELGDSALYLCASSSRSQLDTQYFGPGTRLTVL.

V is TRBV29-1 and J is TRBJ1-3; weak D call: TRBD1 (6 bases). Germline V gene lookup returns CDR1 SQVTM and CDR2 ANQGSEA. The CDR3 runs 14 residues. The germline V and J ends were trimmed by 7 bases and 2 bases, with 15 bases remaining between them. This chain's CDR3 is CSGKTGGPGNTIYF. The DNA for the CDR3 is TGCAGCGGAAAGACAGGTGGCCCTGGAAACACCATATATTTT.

The chain links TRBV18 to TRBJ1-2, with 8 bases fitting TRBD1. V lost 3 bases to trimming and J lost 1 base; unmatched junction nucleotides: 25. Per the germline V gene, CDR1 is KGHSH and CDR2 is LQKENI. The CDR3 is 22 residues long. The CDR3 here is CASSPLPPRARQGPENNYGYTF. The CDR3 DNA reads as TGTGCCAGCTCACCCCTCCCCCCCCGCGCAAGACAGGGGCCGGAAAATAACTATGGCTACACCTTC.

This chain uses TRBV9 with TRBJ2-5; D may be TRBD2 (8 bases). Germline loops: CDR1 SGDLS, CDR2 YYNGEE. V dropped 4 bases and J dropped 5 bases, with 18 bases sitting between them. CDR3 length: 15 amino acids. The DNA of the CDR3 is TGTGCCAGCAGCCCCCGGGAGGGGGCCGGGGAGACCCAGTACTTC. Translated: CASSPREGAGETQYF.

The chain has TRBV4-3 and TRBJ2-5, with D possibly being TRBD2 (6 bases). The end of the DNA aligns better with TRBJ2-7, so the J call may be wrong. Germline CDR1 reads LGHNA; CDR2 reads YSLEER. The CDR3 has 14 amino acids. The CDR3 sequence: CASSQDWRGLEQYF. CDR3 DNA sequence: TGCGCCAGCAGCCAAGATTGGAGGGGACTCGAGCAGTACTTC.

The chain employs TRBV5-1 and TRBJ2-2, with TRBD2 identical over 8 bases. In germline, CDR1 is SGHRS, CDR2 YFSETQ. This CDR3 region has 16 residues. The V gene end was trimmed by 1 base and the J gene end by 1 base; junction bases not matched to a gene: 3. The DNA of the CDR3 is TGCGCCAGCAGCTTGACACTAGCGGTGAACACCGGGGAGCTGTTTTTT. Protein product: CASSLTLAVNTGELFF. The variable domain in full, completed from reference TRBV5-1 and TRBJ2-2, reads KAGVTQTPRYLIKTRGQQVTLSCSPISGHRSVSWYQQTPGQGLQFLFEYFSETQRNKGNFPGRFSGRQFSNSRSEMNVSTLELGDSALYLCASSLTLAVNTGELFFGEGSRLTVL.

The rearrangement links TRBV5-4 to TRBJ2-7; D unresolved. Germline V CDR1 and CDR2: SGHNT, YYREEE (reference sequence). The CDR3 consists of 13 residues. V lost 4 bases, J lost 6 bases, and 14 bases lay in between. CDR3 nucleotides: TGTGCCAGCAGCATGTTCCTAGGAGTCGAGCAGTACTTC. Translating it yields CASSMFLGVEQYF.

This clone has a single count. The J gene is TRBJ2-7, the V gene TRBV7-2, with TRBD1 matching over 11 bases. CDR1 is SGHTA, CDR2 FQGNSA, per germline. This CDR3 spans 15 amino acids. V lost 5 bases to trimming and J lost 0 bases; unmatched junction nucleotides: 3. DNA for the CDR3: TGTGCCAGCAGCCCGGACAGGGGGCGCTCCTACGAGCAGTACTTC. It codes for CASSPDRGRSYEQYF. Drawing the rest from reference TRBV7-2 and TRBJ2-7, the complete variable domain is GAGVSQSPSNKVTEKGKDVELRCDPISGHTALYWYRQSLGQGLEFLIYFQGNSAPDKSGLPSDRFSAERTGGSVSTLTIQRTQQEDSAVYLCASSPDRGRSYEQYFGPGTRLTVT.